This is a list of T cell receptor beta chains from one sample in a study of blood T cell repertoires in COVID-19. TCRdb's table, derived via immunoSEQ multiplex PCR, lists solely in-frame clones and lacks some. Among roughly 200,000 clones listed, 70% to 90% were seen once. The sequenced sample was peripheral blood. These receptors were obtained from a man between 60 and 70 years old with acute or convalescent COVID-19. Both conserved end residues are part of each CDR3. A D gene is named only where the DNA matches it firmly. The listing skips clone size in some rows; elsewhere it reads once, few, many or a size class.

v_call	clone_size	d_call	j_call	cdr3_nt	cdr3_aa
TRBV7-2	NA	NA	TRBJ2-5	TGTGCCAGCAGCTTAGATGGGTCAAGGAGGCAAGAGACCCAGTACTTC	CASSLDGSRRQETQYF
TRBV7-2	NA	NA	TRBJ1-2	TGTGCCAGCAGCTTAGCGCTGGGGCAGGGGCTTCCCTATGGCTACACCTTC	CASSLALGQGLPYGYTF
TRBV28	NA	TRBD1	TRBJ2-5	TGTGCCAGCAGTTTAGGACAGGGCGGGGAGACCCAGTACTTC	CASSLGQGGETQYF
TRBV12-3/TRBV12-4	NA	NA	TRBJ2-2	TGTGCCAGCAGCCAGGGATCGGGGGAGCTGTTTTTT	CASSQGSGELFF
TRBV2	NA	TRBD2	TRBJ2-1	TGTGCCAGCAGGTCCCACACCCTCCGGGAGGAAAAGCAGTTCTTC	CASRSHTLREEKQFF
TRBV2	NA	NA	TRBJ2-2	TGTGCCAGCAGCCTTACCGGGGAGCTGTTTTTT	CASSLTGELFF
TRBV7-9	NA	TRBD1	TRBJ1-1	TGTGCCAGCAGAGACGGGACAGCCAAGAACACTGAAGCTTTCTTT	CASRDGTAKNTEAFF
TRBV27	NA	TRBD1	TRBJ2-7	TGTGCCAGCAGGGGACAGACCTACGAGCAGTACTTC	CASRGQTYEQYF
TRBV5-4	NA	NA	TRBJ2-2	TGTGCCAGCAGCGTACAGGGCGCGAACACCGGGGAGCTGTTTTTT	CASSVQGANTGELFF
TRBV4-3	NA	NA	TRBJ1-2	TGCGCCAGCAGCCAAGGGGGAGGGGGGAACTATGGCTACACCTTC	CASSQGGGGNYGYTF
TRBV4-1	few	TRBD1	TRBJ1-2	TGCGCCAGCAGCCAAGATGGGGACAGGGCTAACTATGGCTACACCTTC	CASSQDGDRANYGYTF
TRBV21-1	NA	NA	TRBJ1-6	TGTGCCAGCTCCCGGGACAGGGAAAGAGGCTATAATTCACCCCTCCACTTT	CASSRDRERGYNSPLHF
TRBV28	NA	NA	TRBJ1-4	TGTGCCAGCAGTTTAGCTCAGGGAGGCGGAGAAAAACTGTTTTTT	CASSLAQGGGEKLFF
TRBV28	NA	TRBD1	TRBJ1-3	TGTGCCAGCAGTCTCTTGGGGGACAGGGGCTTGATCTCTGGAAACACCATATATTTT	CASSLLGDRGLISGNTIYF
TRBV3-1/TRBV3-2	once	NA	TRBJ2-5	TGTGCCAGCAGCCAGCGAACGGACCAAGAGACCCAGTACTTC	CASSQRTDQETQYF
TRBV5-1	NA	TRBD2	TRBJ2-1	TGCGCCAGCAGCTTGGAACTAGCGGCCTCCGCCGGGAATGAGCAGTTCTTC	CASSLELAASAGNEQFF
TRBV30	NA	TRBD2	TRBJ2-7	TGTGCCTGGAGTGTAATTGGCGGGAGAGCGTACGAGCAGTACTTC	CAWSVIGGRAYEQYF
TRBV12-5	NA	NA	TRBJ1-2	TGTGCTAGTGGTTTGGTTGGAGGGCCGGCGGCTGGCTACACCTTC	CASGLVGGPAAGYTF
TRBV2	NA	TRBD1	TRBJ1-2	TGTGCCAGCAGTGAAAGGAGGGGGCCATACTATGGCTACACCTTC	CASSERRGPYYGYTF
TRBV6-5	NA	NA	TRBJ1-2	TGTGCCAGCACACCAGGGGCCCTGTATGGCTACACCTTC	CASTPGALYGYTF
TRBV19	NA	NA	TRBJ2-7	TGTGCCAGTAGTATGGGGCCCTACGAGCAGTACTTC	CASSMGPYEQYF
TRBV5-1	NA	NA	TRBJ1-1	TGCGCCAGCAGCTTGGGAGGAATGAACACTGAAGCTTTCTTT	CASSLGGMNTEAFF
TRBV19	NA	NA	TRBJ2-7	TGTGCCAGTAGTATTGCTGGGACTCCCTACGAGCAGTACTTC	CASSIAGTPYEQYF
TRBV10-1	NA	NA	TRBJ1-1	TGCGCCAGCAGGGACAGCCGGAACACTGAAGCTTTCTTT	CASRDSRNTEAFF
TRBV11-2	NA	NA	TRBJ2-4	TGTGCCAGCAGCTTGGCCACCAACAAAAACATTCAGTACTTC	CASSLATNKNIQYF
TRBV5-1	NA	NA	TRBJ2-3	TGCGCCAGCAAGGTGTCGCGGTCGCTGGATACGCAGTATTTT	CASKVSRSLDTQYF
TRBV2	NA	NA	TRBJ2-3	TGTGCCAGCAGTGAATGGCAGGGTTCTAGCACAGATACGCAGTATTTT	CASSEWQGSSTDTQYF
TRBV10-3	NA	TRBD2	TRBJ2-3	TGTGCCATCAGTGAGGGGGTTAGCGGGTCTAGCACAGATACGCAGTATTTT	CAISEGVSGSSTDTQYF
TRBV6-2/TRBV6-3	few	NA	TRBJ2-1	TGTGCCAGCAGCCTCCCGACAGCTAACAATGAGCAGTTCTTC	CASSLPTANNEQFF
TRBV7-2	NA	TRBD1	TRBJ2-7	TGTGCCAGTCAAACCGGGACAGGGGAATACGAGCAGTACTTC	CASQTGTGEYEQYF
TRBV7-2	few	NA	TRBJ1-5	TGTGCCAGCAGCTTAGTTGGGCAGTACAATCAGCCCCAGCATTTT	CASSLVGQYNQPQHF
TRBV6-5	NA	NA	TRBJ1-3	TGTGCCAGCAGTTACTCCACGGGGAGCTCTGGAAACACCATATATTTT	CASSYSTGSSGNTIYF
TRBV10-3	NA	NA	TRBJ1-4	TGTGCCATCAGTGTATTCGCGCATGAAAAACTGTTTTTT	CAISVFAHEKLFF
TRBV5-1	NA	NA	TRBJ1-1	TGCGCCAGCAGCTTGGAGGCAGGGATGAACACTGAAGCTTTCTTT	CASSLEAGMNTEAFF
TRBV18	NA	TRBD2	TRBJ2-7	TGTGCCAGCTCACTTTACGGGACTAGCGGGAGGGCCGGCGAGCAGTACTTC	CASSLYGTSGRAGEQYF
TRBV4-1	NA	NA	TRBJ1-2	TGCGCCAGCAGCCAAGAGGAGGGACGGTACTATGGCTACACCTTC	CASSQEEGRYYGYTF
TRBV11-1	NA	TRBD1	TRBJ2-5	TGTGCCAGCAGCTCGGACAGGGAGGAGACCCAGTACTTC	CASSSDREETQYF
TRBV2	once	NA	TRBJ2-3	TGTGCCAGCAGTGGGCAGGCAAGCACAGATACGCAGTATTTT	CASSGQASTDTQYF
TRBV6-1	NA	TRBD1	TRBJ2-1	TGTGCCAGCAGTGAAGGGCAGGGGGCAATCAATGAGCAGTTCTTC	CASSEGQGAINEQFF
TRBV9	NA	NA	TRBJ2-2	TGTGCCAGCAGCGTTCCAAGGCGCGGGATCGATGCGAACACCGGGGAGCTGTTTTTT	CASSVPRRGIDANTGELFF
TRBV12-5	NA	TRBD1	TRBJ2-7	TGTGCTAGTGGTTTGGTTGTGTTTGGGACAGGGGAGTACGAGCAGTACTTC	CASGLVVFGTGEYEQYF
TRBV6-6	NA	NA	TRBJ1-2	TGTGCCAGCAGTTACCCGGGTCACACCATGGGCTACACCTTC	CASSYPGHTMGYTF
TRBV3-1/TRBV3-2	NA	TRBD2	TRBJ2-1	TGTGCCAGCAGCCAAGATTGGGGCGGGAGCTCCTACAATGAGCAGTTCTTC	CASSQDWGGSSYNEQFF
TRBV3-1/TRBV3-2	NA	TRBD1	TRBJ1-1	TGTGCCAGCAGCCCGGGACAGGGGGCAGGGGTGAACACTGAAGCTTTCTTT	CASSPGQGAGVNTEAFF
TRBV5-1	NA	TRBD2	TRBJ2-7	TGCGCCAGCAGCTTGACTAGCGGGAGCGAGCAGTACTTC	CASSLTSGSEQYF
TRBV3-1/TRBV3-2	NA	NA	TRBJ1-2	TGTGCCAGCAGCCAAGGGGGCCTCTATGGCTACACCTTC	CASSQGGLYGYTF
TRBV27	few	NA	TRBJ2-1	TGTGCCAGCAGTGGCCGGGCGGAGGCCTCCTACAATGAGCAGTTCTTC	CASSGRAEASYNEQFF